This T cell receptor beta chain was profiled in a study of T cells in Graves' hyperthyroidism and ophthalmopathy (dated by TCRdb to about 2019). As for the study more broadly: Peripheral blood samples were taken at the time of initial diagnosis, prior to any treatment. For training and testing, the 95 to 100 patients in the discovery cohort were randomly divided in a 7:3 ratio. After sampling, hyperthyroidism patients received methimazole starting at 30 mg daily, and ophthalmopathy patients received high-dose intravenous methylprednisolone. Whether ophthalmopathy could be predicted prospectively was tested in an independent validation cohort made up of some 20 hyperthyroidism patients plus 17 patients who later progressed to ophthalmopathy. In more than 5 Graves' hyperthyroidism patients, the study also compared T-cell repertoires from thyroid tissue with T-cell repertoires from blood. TCR V-J signatures able to tell the groups apart were searched for in a discovery cohort of 95 to 100 patients, of whom 40 to 45 had Graves' ophthalmopathy and some 60 had stable Graves' hyperthyroidism. TCR Vbeta CDR3 sequencing of some 140 peripheral blood samples (under 45 ophthalmopathy, over 70 hyperthyroidism and roughly 17 progressor patients) is reported in the paper.

The TCR beta CDR3 regions were amplified from RNA transcripts. A first-round RT-PCR of the TCR CDR3 used the HTBI primer set with the Qiagen OneStep RT-PCR kit. Libraries were constructed in a second round of multiplex PCR, after which size selection and purification were carried out. Sequencing of the libraries was done on an Illumina HiSeq2000 using paired-end 100 bp reads. The authors processed their data as follows. SOAPnuke was used to process the raw data, removing reads that contained adapters or uncalled bases, had a mean Phred below 15, or lacked an exact match to the constant primer or identifier. High-quality paired reads were merged using COPE v1.2.5, and each unique nucleotide sequence was defined as a clonotype. Clonotypes were aligned to IMGT TRBV, TRBD and TRBJ reference segments using MiTCR v1.1. Only V-J combinations with frequency above 0.0001, covering 99.2% of repertoires, were analysed. The TCS score was defined as F50 (clonal expansion) divided by E x V (chaos), with BLOSUM62-based TCRdist calculated between CDR3 peptides within each V-J. Welch's t-statistics and random forest reduced just over 500 V-J features to roughly 13, which were used in a naive Bayes classifier (R e1071). Clones were called with MiXCR by TCRdb after fastp trimmed the public reads at Q25, and only in-frame beta chains were retained. All rows with the same CDR3 protein become a single entry with the most common DNA and genes. TCRdb's processing, not the authors', yielded these V and J calls. Within this sample are hundreds of thousands of distinct CDR3 sequences, with around 17% of them counted one time only. The ten largest account for over 35% of the sample.

This clonotype was observed at least ten times. Its binding antigen is unknown. No base quality information exists; no much larger clone differs at one position. V and J are trimmed by 3 bases and 4 bases, and the gene matches miss 7 bases of the junction. CDR1 and CDR2 (SGHRS, YFSETQ) derive from the germline V gene. Counted from cysteine to phenylalanine, this CDR3 has 15 amino acids. CDR3 DNA is the only sequence kept; it has 45 bases, read in frame from the first base. Study-wide conclusions, independent of this receptor: Most expanded thyroid clonotypes (frequency above 0.001) were also found in blood, which suggests that blood repertoires may mirror thyroid immune responses. A 13 V-J signature model separated ophthalmopathy from stable hyperthyroidism, with approximately 87% sensitivity and 81% to 83% specificity in cross-validation and 80%/75% in testing. In validation, progression to ophthalmopathy was predicted by the model with 70.59% sensitivity and approximately 78% specificity, a median of approximately 6.5 months before onset. No statistical method was used to fix the sample size in advance, and group allocation was not hidden from the investigators.

Stable Graves' hyperthyroidism was defined as the absence of progression to ophthalmopathy over 18 months of follow-up. Hyperthyroidism patients were aged 18 to 65 years and newly diagnosed, with disease duration of less than 2 months. Patients with uncontrolled infections, other autoimmune diseases, pregnancy or lactation were excluded. Clinical symptoms, serum thyroxine and TRAb, thyroid ultrasound, and orbital computed tomography formed the basis for the diagnoses. PBMCs were isolated from about 10 ml of fresh peripheral blood by Ficoll-Paque density gradient centrifugation. Trizol reagent was used to extract total RNA, and RNA quality was then checked on an Agilent 2100 Bioanalyzer.

The chain uses TRBV5-1 and TRBJ1-5; the central 7 bases match TRBD1. Sequenced sample: blood. This sequence originates from a man in his forties or fifties with Graves' hyperthyroidism. The nucleotide sequence is given as TGCGCCAGCAGCTGGACCGGGACAGCAAATCAGCCCCAGCATTTT. Translated, this is CASSWTGTANQPQHF.